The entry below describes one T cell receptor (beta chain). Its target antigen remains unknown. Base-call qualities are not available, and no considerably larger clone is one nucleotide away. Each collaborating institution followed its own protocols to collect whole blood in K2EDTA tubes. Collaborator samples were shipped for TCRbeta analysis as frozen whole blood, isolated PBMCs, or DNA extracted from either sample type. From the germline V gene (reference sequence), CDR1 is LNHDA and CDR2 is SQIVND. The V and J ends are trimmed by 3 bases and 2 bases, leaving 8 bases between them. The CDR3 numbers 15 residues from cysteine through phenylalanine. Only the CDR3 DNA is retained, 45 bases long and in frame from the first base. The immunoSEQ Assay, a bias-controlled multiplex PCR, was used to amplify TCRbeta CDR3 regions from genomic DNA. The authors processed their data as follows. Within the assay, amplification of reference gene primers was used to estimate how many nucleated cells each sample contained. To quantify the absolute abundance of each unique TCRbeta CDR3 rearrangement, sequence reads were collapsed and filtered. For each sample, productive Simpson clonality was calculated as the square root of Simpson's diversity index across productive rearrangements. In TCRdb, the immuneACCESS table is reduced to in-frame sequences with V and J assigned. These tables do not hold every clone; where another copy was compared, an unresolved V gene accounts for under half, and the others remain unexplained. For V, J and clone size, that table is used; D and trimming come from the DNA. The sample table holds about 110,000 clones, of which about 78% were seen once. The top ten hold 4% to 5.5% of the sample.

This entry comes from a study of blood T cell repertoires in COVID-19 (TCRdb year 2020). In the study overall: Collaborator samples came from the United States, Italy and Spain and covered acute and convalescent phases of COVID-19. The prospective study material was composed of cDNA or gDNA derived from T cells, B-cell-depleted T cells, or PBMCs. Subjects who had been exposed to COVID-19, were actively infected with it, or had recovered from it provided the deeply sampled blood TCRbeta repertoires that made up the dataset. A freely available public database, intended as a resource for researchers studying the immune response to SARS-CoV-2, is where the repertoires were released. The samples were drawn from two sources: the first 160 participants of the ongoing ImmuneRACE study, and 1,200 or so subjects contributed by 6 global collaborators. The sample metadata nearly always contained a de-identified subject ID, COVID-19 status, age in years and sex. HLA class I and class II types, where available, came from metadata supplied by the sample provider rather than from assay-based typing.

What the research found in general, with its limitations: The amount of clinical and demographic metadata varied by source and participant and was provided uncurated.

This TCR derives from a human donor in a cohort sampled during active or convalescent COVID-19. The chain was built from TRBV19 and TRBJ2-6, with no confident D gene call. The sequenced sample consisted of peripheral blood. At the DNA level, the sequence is TGTGCCAGTAGTATCCCCGGTACTGGGGCCAACGTCCTGACTTTC. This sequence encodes CASSIPGTGANVLTF.